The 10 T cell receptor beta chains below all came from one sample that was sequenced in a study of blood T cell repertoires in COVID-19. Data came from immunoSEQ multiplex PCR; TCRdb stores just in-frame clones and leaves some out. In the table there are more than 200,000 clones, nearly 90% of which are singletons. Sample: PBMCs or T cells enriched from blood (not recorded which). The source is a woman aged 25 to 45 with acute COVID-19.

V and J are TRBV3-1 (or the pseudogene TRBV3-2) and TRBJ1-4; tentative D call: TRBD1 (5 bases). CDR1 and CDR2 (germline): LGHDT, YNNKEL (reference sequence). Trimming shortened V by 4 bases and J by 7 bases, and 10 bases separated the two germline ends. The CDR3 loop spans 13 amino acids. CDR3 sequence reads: CASSPGQPEKLFF. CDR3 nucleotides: TGTGCCAGCAGCCCAGGGCAGCCTGAAAAACTGTTTTTT.

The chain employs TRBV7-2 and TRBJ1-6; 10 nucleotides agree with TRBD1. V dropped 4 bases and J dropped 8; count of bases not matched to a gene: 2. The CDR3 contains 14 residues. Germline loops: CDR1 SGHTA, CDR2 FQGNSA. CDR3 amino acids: CASSSGQGHSPLHF. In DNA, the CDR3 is TGTGCCAGCAGCTCGGGACAGGGGCATTCACCCCTCCACTTT.

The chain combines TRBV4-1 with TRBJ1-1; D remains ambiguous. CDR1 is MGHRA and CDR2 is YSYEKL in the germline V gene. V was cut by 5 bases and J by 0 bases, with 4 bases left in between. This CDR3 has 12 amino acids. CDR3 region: CASSSMNTEAFF. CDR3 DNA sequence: TGCGCCAGCAGCAGCATGAACACTGAAGCTTTCTTT.

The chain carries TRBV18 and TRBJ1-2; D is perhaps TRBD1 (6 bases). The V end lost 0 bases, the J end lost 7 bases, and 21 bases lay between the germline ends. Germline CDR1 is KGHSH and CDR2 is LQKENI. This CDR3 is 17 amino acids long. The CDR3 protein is CASSPPAPAGGRGGYTF. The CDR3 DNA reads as TGTGCCAGCTCACCACCCGCGCCAGCGGGGGGCAGGGGTGGCTACACCTTC.

CDR3 nucleotide sequence: TGTGCCAGCAGTGACGGACAGGCCTATAATTCACCCCTCCACTTT. It specifies CASSDGQAYNSPLHF. The V and J genes are TRBV6-1 and TRBJ1-6; 7 nucleotides align to TRBD1. The CDR3 consists of 15 residues. CDR1 is MNHNS and CDR2 is SASEGT in the germline V gene. Losses at the gene ends were 3 bases for V and 2 bases for J; bases not matched to a gene: 1.

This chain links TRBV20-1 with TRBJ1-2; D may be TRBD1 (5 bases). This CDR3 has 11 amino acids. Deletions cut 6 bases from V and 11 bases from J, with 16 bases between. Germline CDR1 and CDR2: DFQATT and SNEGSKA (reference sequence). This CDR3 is CSAPGLFGYTF. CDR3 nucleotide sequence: TGCAGTGCCCCGGGACTTTTTGGATACACCTTC.

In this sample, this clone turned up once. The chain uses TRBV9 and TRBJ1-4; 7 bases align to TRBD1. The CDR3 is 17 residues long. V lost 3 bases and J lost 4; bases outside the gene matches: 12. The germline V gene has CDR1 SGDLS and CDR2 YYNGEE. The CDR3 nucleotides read TGTGCCAGCAGCGGAGGGAAGGGGGCGAATCGTAATGAAAAACTGTTTTTT. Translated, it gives CASSGGKGANRNEKLFF.

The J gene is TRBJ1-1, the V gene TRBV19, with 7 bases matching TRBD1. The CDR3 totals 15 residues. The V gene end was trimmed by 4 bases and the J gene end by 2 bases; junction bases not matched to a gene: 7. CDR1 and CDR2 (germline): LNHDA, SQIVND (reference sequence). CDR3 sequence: CASSTTGQRNTEAFF. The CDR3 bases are TGTGCCAGTAGTACCACGGGACAGAGAAACACTGAAGCTTTCTTT.

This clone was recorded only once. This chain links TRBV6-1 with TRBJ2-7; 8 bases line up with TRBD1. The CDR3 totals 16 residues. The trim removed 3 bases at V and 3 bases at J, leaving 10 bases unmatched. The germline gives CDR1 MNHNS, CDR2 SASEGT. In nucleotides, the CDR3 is TGTGCCAGCAGTGATATCGGACAGGGCTATCACTACGAGCAGTACTTC. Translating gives CASSDIGQGYHYEQYF.

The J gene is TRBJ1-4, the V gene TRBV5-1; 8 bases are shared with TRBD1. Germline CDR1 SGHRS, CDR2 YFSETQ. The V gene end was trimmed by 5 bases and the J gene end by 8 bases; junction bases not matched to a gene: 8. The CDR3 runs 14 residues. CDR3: CASRHGQGNEKLFF. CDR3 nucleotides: TGCGCCAGCAGACACGGACAGGGAAACGAAAAACTGTTTTTT.